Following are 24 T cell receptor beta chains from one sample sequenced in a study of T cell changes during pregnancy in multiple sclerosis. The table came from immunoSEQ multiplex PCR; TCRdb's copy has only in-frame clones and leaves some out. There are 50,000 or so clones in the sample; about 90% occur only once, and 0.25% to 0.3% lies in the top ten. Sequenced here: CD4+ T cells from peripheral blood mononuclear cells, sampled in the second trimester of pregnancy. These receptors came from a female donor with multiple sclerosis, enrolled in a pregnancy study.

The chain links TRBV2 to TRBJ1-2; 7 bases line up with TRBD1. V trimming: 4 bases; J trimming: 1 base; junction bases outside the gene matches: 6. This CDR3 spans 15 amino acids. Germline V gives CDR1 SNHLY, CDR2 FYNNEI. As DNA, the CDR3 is TGTGCCAGCAGTGCGGGAGGGGGCAATAACTATGGCTACACCTTC. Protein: CASSAGGGNNYGYTF.

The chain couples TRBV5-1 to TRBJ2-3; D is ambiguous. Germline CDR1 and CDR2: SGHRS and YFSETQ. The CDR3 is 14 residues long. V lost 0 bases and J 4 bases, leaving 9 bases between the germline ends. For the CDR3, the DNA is TGCGCCAGCAGCTTGGTCAATAGCCCAGATACGCAGTATTTT. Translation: CASSLVNSPDTQYF.

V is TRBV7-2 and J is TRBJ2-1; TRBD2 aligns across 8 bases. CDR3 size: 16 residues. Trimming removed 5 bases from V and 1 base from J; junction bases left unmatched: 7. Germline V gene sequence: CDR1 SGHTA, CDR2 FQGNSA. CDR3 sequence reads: CASSPISGASYNEQFF. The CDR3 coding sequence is TGTGCCAGCAGCCCGATTAGCGGGGCTTCCTACAATGAGCAGTTCTTC. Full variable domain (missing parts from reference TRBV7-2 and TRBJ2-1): GAGVSQSPSNKVTEKGKDVELRCDPISGHTALYWYRQSLGQGLEFLIYFQGNSAPDKSGLPSDRFSAERTGGSVSTLTIQRTQQEDSAVYLCASSPISGASYNEQFFGPGTRLTVL.

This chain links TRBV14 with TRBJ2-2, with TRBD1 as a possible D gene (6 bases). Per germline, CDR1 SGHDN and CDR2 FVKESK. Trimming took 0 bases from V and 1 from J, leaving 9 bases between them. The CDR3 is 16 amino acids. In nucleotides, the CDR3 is TGTGCCAGCAGCCAAGATTTGGACAGGAACACCGGGGAGCTGTTTTTT. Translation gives CASSQDLDRNTGELFF.

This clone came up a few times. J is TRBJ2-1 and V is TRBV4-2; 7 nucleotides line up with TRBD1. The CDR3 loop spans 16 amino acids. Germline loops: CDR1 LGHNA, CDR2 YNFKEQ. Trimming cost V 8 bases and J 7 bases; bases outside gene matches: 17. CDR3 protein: CASQPKGTVLGNEQFF. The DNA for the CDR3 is TGTGCCAGCCAACCCAAGGGGACAGTGCTAGGGAATGAGCAGTTCTTC.

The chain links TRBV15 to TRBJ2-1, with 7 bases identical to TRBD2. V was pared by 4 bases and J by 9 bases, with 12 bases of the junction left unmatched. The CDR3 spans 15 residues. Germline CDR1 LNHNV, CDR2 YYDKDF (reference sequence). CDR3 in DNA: TGTGCCACCAGCACAAGCGGGGTAATATCCGGTGAGCAGTTCTTC. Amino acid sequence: CATSTSGVISGEQFF.

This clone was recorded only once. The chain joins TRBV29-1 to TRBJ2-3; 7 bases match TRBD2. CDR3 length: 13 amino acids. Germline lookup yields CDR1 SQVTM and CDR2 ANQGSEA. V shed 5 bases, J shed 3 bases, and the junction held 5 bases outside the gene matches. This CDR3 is CSVLVAGTDTQYF. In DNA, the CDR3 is TGCAGCGTTTTAGTAGCGGGTACAGATACGCAGTATTTT.

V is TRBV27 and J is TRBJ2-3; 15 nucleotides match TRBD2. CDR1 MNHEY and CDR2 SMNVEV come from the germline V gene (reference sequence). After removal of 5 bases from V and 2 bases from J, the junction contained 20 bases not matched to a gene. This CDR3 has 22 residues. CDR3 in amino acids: CASSPTRWTSGGAPSPTDTQYF. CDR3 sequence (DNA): TGTGCCAGCAGTCCCACCCGATGGACTAGCGGGGGGGCCCCATCCCCCACAGATACGCAGTATTTT.

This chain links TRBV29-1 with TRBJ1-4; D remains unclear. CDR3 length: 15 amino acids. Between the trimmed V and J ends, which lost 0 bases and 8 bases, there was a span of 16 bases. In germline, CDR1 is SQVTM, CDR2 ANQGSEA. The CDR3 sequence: CSVEDINPEGEKLFF. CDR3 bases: TGCAGCGTTGAAGATATCAACCCCGAGGGAGAAAAACTGTTTTTT.

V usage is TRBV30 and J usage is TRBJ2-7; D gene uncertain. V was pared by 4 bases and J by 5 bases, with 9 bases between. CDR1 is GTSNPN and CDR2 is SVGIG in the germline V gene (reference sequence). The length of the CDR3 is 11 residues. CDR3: CAWTNLHEQYF. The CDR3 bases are TGTGCCTGGACCAACTTACACGAGCAGTACTTC. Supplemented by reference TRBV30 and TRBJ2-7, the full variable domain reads SQTIHQWPATLVQPVGSPLSLECTVEGTSNPNLYWYRQAAGRGLQLLFYSVGIGQISSEVPQNLSASRPQDRQFILSSKKLLLSDSGFYLCAWTNLHEQYFGPGTRLTVT.

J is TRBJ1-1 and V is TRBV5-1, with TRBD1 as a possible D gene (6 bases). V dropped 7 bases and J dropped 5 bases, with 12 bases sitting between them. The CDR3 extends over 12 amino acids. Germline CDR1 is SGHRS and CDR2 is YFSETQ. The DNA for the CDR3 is TGCGCCAGCTCACGGACAGTTACTGAAGCTTTCTTT. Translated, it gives CASSRTVTEAFF.

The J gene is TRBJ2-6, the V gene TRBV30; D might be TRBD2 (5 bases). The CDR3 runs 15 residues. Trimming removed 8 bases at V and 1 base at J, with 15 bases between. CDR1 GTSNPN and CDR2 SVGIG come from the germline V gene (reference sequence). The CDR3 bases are TGTGCCGGGTTCCCGGGGAAATCTGGGGCCAACGTCCTGACTTTC. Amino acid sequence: CAGFPGKSGANVLTF.

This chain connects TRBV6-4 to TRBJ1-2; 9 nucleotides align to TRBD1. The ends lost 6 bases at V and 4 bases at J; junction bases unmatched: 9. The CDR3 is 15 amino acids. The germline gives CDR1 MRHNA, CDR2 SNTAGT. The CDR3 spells CASSDRTGDPYGYTF. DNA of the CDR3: TGTGCCAGCAGCGATCGGACAGGGGACCCCTATGGCTACACCTTC.

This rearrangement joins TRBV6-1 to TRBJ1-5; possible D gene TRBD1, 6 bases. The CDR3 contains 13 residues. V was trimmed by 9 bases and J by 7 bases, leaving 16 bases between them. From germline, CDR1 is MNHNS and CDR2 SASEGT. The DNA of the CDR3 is TGTGCCAGTCTGCTAGGACAGTACCAGCCCCAGCATTTT. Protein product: CASLLGQYQPQHF.

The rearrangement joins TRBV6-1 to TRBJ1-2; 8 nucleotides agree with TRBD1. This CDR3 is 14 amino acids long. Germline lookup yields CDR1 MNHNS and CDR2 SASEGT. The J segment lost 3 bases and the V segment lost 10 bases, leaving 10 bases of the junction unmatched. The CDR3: CATQTGVGDYGYTF. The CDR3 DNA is TGTGCCACCCAGACAGGGGTCGGTGACTATGGCTACACCTTC.

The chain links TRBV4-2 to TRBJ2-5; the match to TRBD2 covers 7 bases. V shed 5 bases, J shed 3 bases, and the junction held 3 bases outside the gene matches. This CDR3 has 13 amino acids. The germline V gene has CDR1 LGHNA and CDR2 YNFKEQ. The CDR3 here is CASSSSGEETQYF. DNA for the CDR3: TGTGCCAGCAGCTCGAGCGGGGAAGAGACCCAGTACTTC.

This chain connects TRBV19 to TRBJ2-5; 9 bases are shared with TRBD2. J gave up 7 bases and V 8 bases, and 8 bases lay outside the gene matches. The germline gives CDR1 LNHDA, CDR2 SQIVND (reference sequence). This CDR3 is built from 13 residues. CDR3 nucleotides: TGTGCCAGTGGTAGCGGGGGCGTCTTGACCCAGTACTTC. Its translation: CASGSGGVLTQYF. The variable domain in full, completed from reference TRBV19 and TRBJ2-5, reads DGGITQSPKYLFRKEGQNVTLSCEQNLNHDAMYWYRQDPGQGLRLIYYSQIVNDFQKGDIAEGYSVSREKKESFPLTVTSAQKNPTAFYLCASGSGGVLTQYFGPGTRLLVL.

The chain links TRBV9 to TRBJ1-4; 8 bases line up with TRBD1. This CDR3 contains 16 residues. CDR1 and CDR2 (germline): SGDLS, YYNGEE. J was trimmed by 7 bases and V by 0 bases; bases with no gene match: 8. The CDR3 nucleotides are TGTGCCAGCAGCGTAGGAAATAGGGGACAGGCTGAAAAACTGTTTTTT. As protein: CASSVGNRGQAEKLFF.

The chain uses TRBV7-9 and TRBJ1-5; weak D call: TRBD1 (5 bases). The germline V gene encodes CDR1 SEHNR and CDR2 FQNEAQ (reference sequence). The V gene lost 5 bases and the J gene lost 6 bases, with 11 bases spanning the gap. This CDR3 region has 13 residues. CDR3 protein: CASSPGGIQPQHF. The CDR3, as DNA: TGTGCCAGCAGCCCGGGGGGGATTCAGCCCCAGCATTTT. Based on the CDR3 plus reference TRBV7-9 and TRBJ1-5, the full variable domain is DTGVSQNPRHKITKRGQNVTFRCDPISEHNRLYWYRQTLGQGPEFLTYFQNEAQLEKSRLLSDRFSAERPKGSFSTLEIQRTEQGDSAMYLCASSPGGIQPQHFGDGTRLSIL.

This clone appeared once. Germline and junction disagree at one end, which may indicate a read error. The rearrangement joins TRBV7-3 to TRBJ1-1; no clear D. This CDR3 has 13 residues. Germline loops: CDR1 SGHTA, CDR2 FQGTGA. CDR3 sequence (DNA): TGTGCCAGCAGCTTAACGGAAAGGAGGGAGCCCAATTTC. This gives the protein CASSLTERREPNF.

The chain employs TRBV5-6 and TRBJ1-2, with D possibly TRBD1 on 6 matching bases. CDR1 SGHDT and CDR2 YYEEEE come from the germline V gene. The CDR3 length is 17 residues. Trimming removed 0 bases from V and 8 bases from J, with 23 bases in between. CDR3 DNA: TGTGCCAGCAGCTTGGGTTTGGACAGTCCCCGGGGTGGAGGCTACACCTTC. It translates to CASSLGLDSPRGGGYTF.

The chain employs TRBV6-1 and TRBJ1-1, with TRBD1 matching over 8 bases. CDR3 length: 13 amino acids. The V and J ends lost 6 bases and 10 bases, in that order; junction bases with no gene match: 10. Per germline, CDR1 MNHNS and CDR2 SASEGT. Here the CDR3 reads CASSDDYRGGAFF. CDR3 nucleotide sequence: TGTGCCAGCAGCGACGATTACAGGGGGGGAGCTTTCTTT.

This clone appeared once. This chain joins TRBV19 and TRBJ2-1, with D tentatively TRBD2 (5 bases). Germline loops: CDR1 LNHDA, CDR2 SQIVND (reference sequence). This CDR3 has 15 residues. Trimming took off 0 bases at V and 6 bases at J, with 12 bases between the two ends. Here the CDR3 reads CASSIDAGAGNEQFF. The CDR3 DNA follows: TGTGCCAGTAGTATAGACGCGGGCGCGGGCAATGAGCAGTTCTTC. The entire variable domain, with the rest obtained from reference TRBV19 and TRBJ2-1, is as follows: DGGITQSPKYLFRKEGQNVTLSCEQNLNHDAMYWYRQDPGQGLRLIYYSQIVNDFQKGDIAEGYSVSREKKESFPLTVTSAQKNPTAFYLCASSIDAGAGNEQFFGPGTRLTVL.

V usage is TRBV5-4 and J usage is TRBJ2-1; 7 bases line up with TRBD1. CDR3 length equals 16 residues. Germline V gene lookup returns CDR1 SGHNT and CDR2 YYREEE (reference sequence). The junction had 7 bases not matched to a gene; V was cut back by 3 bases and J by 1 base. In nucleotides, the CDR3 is TGTGCCAGCAGCTCATTACAGGGGAAATCCTACAATGAGCAGTTCTTC. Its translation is CASSSLQGKSYNEQFF.